The following is a T cell receptor (beta chain) sequence with its context. Its specificity is not known. This specimen belongs to a study of cytomegalovirus exposure and HLA in healthy donors. The PCR made use of 60 Vbeta and 13 Jbeta primers. Repertoires were generated with immunoSEQ multiplex PCR, while TCRdb's copy carries only in-frame clones and drops some. The sample lists some 89,000 clones; roughly 76% were seen once. The ends were cut back, 5 bases at V and 5 bases at J, with 11 bases in the middle. Per germline, CDR1 SGHTA and CDR2 FQGNSA. This CDR3 spans 13 amino acids. General study points: Reported results showed that the classifier diagnosed cytomegalovirus status with high specificity and sensitivity. TCR beta V- and J-gene trimming was later associated with a missense DCLRE1C variant.

The gene calls are TRBV7-2 and TRBJ2-3; no clear D gene. The source is a woman in her 30s in good health and CMV-seronegative. Sequenced sample: PBMCs. CDR3 loop: CASSRHTRDTQYF. The CDR3, as DNA: TGTGCCAGCAGCCGACATACTCGAGATACGCAGTATTTT. The whole variable domain, filled in from reference TRBV7-2 and TRBJ2-3, reads GAGVSQSPSNKVTEKGKDVELRCDPISGHTALYWYRQSLGQGLEFLIYFQGNSAPDKSGLPSDRFSAERTGGSVSTLTIQRTQQEDSAVYLCASSRHTRDTQYFGPGTRLTVL.